The T cell receptor beta chain under discussion was sequenced for a study of blood T cell repertoires in COVID-19. Study-level information: Whether acute or convalescent, the COVID-19 samples came from the United States, Italy and Spain. Sample material is recorded as cDNA or gDNA derived from T cells, B-cell-depleted T cells, or PBMCs.

CDR3 length equals 13 residues. Trimming left V 0 bases short and J 9 bases short, with 8 bases between. Looked up from germline, CDR1 is SNHLY and CDR2 is FYNNEI. Enrolment of Seattle patients took place during active infection, and they were followed longitudinally. Authors' data handling: Nucleated cell number was recorded as an estimate derived from reference gene primer amplification. TCRdb keeps only in-frame clones here, not all; method: immunoSEQ multiplex PCR. From that table come the V and J calls and clone size; the DNA was used to work out D and trimming. This table holds 130,000 to 150,000 clones, roughly 85% found once.

Sequenced: peripheral blood. The chain combines TRBV2 with TRBJ2-2, with D tentatively TRBD1 (6 bases). The TCR originated in a woman aged 55-69 years with COVID-19, enrolled during active disease. The CDR3 here is CASSEAGQWELFF. In nucleotides, the CDR3 is TGTGCCAGCAGTGAAGCGGGACAATGGGAGCTGTTTTTT.